The rows below give T cell receptor beta chains drawn from one sample of a study of blood T cell repertoires in COVID-19. TCRdb keeps only in-frame clones here, not all; method: immunoSEQ multiplex PCR. The sample has about 180,000 clones, about 90% seen once. Input material: PBMCs or T cells enriched from blood (not recorded which). These receptors were obtained from a human donor with acute COVID-19. The donor label of this sample is uncertain. CDR3s include the opening cysteine and the closing phenylalanine or tryptophan. The D gene is left open where the match is weak. Expanded clones are given a class, and other clones once, few, many or no size at all.

v_call,j_call,d_call,clone_size,cdr3_nt,cdr3_aa
TRBV5-1,TRBJ2-7,-,-,TGCGCCAGCAGCTTGGCCGGGACAAAAACCTACGAGCAGTACTTC,CASSLAGTKTYEQYF
TRBV2,TRBJ1-2,-,-,TGTGCCAGCACCCAAAGCGGTGGGGGCACTGGCTACACCTTC,CASTQSGGGTGYTF
TRBV27,TRBJ1-1,-,-,TGTGCCAGCAAGAGGCGCGACGCTGAAGCTTTCTTT,CASKRRDAEAFF
TRBV18,TRBJ1-1,TRBD1,-,TGTGCCAGCTCACCGGGACAGGTGAGGAACACTGAAGCTTTCTTT,CASSPGQVRNTEAFF
TRBV7-8,TRBJ2-1,TRBD2,-,TGTGCCAGCAGGACCAGCACTAGCGGGGGGTTAAATGAGCAGTTCTTC,CASRTSTSGGLNEQFF
TRBV5-1,TRBJ1-5,-,once,TGCGCCAGCAGCCGAAGGGCTGGGGCGAAGGGCAATCAGCCCCAGCATTTT,CASSRRAGAKGNQPQHF
TRBV3-1/TRBV3-2,TRBJ1-2,-,-,TGTGCCAGCAGCCAAGATGGCGCAGGGCATGGCTACACCTTC,CASSQDGAGHGYTF
TRBV18,TRBJ1-2,-,-,TGTGCCAGCTCACCACCTTCCGGGGACTATGGCTACACCTTC,CASSPPSGDYGYTF
TRBV11-2,TRBJ2-7,-,-,TGTGCCAGCAGCTTGCGGGCGGTGCTTGGCGAGCAGTACTTC,CASSLRAVLGEQYF
TRBV19,TRBJ1-1,-,-,TGTGCCAGTAGGAACTGGGGAGGGACTGAAGCTTTCTTT,CASRNWGGTEAFF
TRBV5-5,TRBJ2-3,-,-,TGTGCCAGCAGCTTGGGGCAGGGGGGTACAGATACGCAGTATTTT,CASSLGQGGTDTQYF
TRBV6-5,TRBJ2-1,-,-,TGTGCCAGCAGCACTTACAATGAGCAGTTCTTC,CASSTYNEQFF
TRBV2,TRBJ1-2,-,-,TGTGCCAGCAGTGAAGGTCTCCCCGGCGGGGGCTACACCTTC,CASSEGLPGGGYTF
TRBV6-2/TRBV6-3,TRBJ2-2,TRBD1,-,TGTGCCAGCAGTTCCGTCCGAAGGGACAGGGGTACCCGGGAGCTGTTTTTT,CASSSVRRDRGTRELFF
TRBV12-3/TRBV12-4,TRBJ2-1,-,-,TGTGCCAGCAGGCCCACCTGGAGGGAGCAGTTCTTC,CASRPTWREQFF
TRBV19,TRBJ1-1,TRBD1,-,TGTGCCAGTATAGGGGGACAGAGAGAAGCTTTCTTT,CASIGGQREAFF
TRBV7-6,TRBJ2-5,-,-,TGTGCCAGCAGCTTGTTCGAGGGGGAACAAGAGACCCAGTACTTC,CASSLFEGEQETQYF
TRBV6-5,TRBJ2-7,-,-,TGTGCCAGCAGTCCGACCTCGAGGGAGCAGTACTTC,CASSPTSREQYF
TRBV19,TRBJ2-2,TRBD2,-,TGTGCCAGTAGTCAACGGGGGGTGAACACCGGGGAGCTGTTTTTT,CASSQRGVNTGELFF
TRBV5-1,TRBJ2-5,-,once,TGCGCCAGCAGCACCGGACGAGGGACAAAACAAGAGACCCAGTACTTC,CASSTGRGTKQETQYF
TRBV18,TRBJ1-1,TRBD1,-,TGTGCCAGCTCACCACTGGGCAGGGGGAAGTACCCCACTGAAGCTTTCTTT,CASSPLGRGKYPTEAFF
TRBV5-1,TRBJ2-5,-,once,TGCGCCAGCAGCTTGGACGGGGGGCGTAGGGGGGAGACCCAGTACTTC,CASSLDGGRRGETQYF
TRBV28,TRBJ2-5,-,-,TGTGCCAGCAGCCCACTCCAACTAAAAGTACCAAGAGAGACCCAGTACTTC,CASSPLQLKVPRETQYF
TRBV4-3,TRBJ1-4,TRBD1,once,TGCGCCAGCAGCCCCTACAGGGGTCGGGAAAAACTGTTTTTT,CASSPYRGREKLFF
TRBV3-1/TRBV3-2,TRBJ2-3,TRBD2,-,TGTGCCAGCAGCCAAGCGGCCGTCCTAGCGGTTAGCACAGATACGCAGTATTTT,CASSQAAVLAVSTDTQYF
TRBV7-9,TRBJ2-3,TRBD2,-,TGTGCCAGCAGCCGGACTAGCGGGGGTGTATGGGGTACGCAGTATTTT,CASSRTSGGVWGTQYF
TRBV7-9,TRBJ1-1,-,-,TGTGCCAGCAGCCTGGACAGCCACAACACTGAAGCTTTCTTT,CASSLDSHNTEAFF
TRBV9,TRBJ2-3,-,-,TGTGCCAGCAGCGTCATCACAGGTTCAGATACGCAGTATTTT,CASSVITGSDTQYF
TRBV21-1,TRBJ2-7,-,-,TGTGCCAGCAGCAACACAGGCTCCTACGAGCAGTACTTC,CASSNTGSYEQYF
TRBV27,TRBJ1-6,TRBD1,-,TGTGCCAGCAGTTTATGGTCCCCCGGGACAGGGAACTCACCCCTCCACTTT,CASSLWSPGTGNSPLHF
TRBV7-8,TRBJ2-7,TRBD2,-,TGTGCCAGCAGCCCAGCTAGCGGGGTAACCTACGAGCAGTACTTC,CASSPASGVTYEQYF
TRBV11-2,TRBJ2-7,TRBD1,-,TGTGCCAGCAGCTGGGACAGGTCCTACGAGCAGTACTTC,CASSWDRSYEQYF
TRBV21-1,TRBJ2-7,-,-,TGTGCCAGCGTCCTGGAAGTAAAGACTTACGAGCAGTACTTC,CASVLEVKTYEQYF
TRBV14,TRBJ2-1,-,-,TGTGCCAGCAGCCAAGAAACGGGGAGGCTGGGTGAGCAGTTCTTC,CASSQETGRLGEQFF